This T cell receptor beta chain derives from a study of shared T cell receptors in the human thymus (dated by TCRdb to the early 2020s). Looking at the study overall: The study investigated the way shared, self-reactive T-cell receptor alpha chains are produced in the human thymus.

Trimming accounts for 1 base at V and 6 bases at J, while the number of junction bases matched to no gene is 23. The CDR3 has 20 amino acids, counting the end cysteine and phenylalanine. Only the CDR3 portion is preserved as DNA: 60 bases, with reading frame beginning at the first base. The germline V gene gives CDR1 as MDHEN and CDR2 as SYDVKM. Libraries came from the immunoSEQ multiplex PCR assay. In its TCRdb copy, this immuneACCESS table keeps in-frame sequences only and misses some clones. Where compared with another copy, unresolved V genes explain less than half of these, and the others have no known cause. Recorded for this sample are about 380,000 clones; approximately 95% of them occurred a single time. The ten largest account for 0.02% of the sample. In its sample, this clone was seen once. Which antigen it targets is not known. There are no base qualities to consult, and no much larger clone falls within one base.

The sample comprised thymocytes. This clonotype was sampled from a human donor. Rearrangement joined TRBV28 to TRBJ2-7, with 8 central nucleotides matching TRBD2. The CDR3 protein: CASSLYYAGGGERTGLEQYF. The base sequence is TGTGCCAGCAGTTTATATTATGCGGGAGGAGGGGAGAGAACAGGACTCGAGCAGTACTTC.